Sequencing of this T cell receptor beta chain was carried out in a study of cytomegalovirus exposure and HLA in healthy donors. Study-level background: A subsequent analysis reported that the approximately 120 validation repertoires were produced on the same platform that had also been used for the 500 to 700 first-cohort repertoires.

Points from the study as a whole: Reportedly, cytomegalovirus status was diagnosed with high sensitivity and specificity.

TCRdb keeps only in-frame clones here, not all; method: immunoSEQ multiplex PCR. This table holds under 200,000 clones, roughly 84% found once. CDR1 and CDR2 from the germline V gene are SGDLS and YYNGEE. The germline V and J ends were trimmed by 5 bases and 2 bases, with 19 bases remaining between them. The CDR3 consists of 16 residues. A word on this clone: Its target is not known.

V is TRBV9 and J is TRBJ1-1, with a tentative D call TRBD1 (5 bases). This TCR was sampled from a man aged 18 to 29 in good health and CMV-seropositive. The sequenced material came from PBMCs. CDR3 nucleotide sequence: TGTGCCAGCAGGAAGGAGGGGTTCGGGGAAAACACTGAAGCTTTCTTT. Translated: CASRKEGFGENTEAFF.